One and the same sample provided the 20 T cell receptor beta chains below, sequenced in a study of T cells after posttransplantation cyclophosphamide. Busulfan-fludarabine conditioning, marrow transplant, and cyclophosphamide on days +3 and +4 were administered. Measured with immunoSEQ multiplex PCR; TCRdb has only the in-frame clones, and not every one. The sample lists approximately 40,000 clones, roughly 78% occurring once. The sample was CD4+ T cells sorted from blood, taken approximately 2,000 days after a stem cell transplant with posttransplant cyclophosphamide. These receptors were collected from a female patient aged 40-49 years who received an allogeneic stem cell transplant from a related donor, was CMV-positive, and had no GVHD. Some T cells may be provided by the graft donor.

The V call is TRBV6-1, the J call TRBJ1-5, with TRBD1 as a possible D gene (6 bases). The CDR3 contains 14 residues. Per germline, CDR1 MNHNS and CDR2 SASEGT. The germline V and J ends were trimmed by 2 bases and 6 bases, with 11 bases remaining between them. CDR3 loop: CASSESGGGQPQHF. The CDR3 DNA follows: TGTGCCAGCAGTGAAAGTGGGGGCGGTCAGCCCCAGCATTTT.

The rearrangement joins TRBV6-1 to TRBJ2-7; 8 nucleotides line up with TRBD1. Germline lookup yields CDR1 MNHNS and CDR2 SASEGT. With 0 bases clipped from V and 2 bases from J, the junction kept 3 bases outside the gene matches. The CDR3 runs 15 residues. CDR3 protein: CASSEAGTGTYEQYF. CDR3 DNA sequence: TGTGCCAGCAGTGAAGCGGGGACAGGCACCTACGAGCAGTACTTC.

The chain combines TRBV28 with TRBJ1-3; no firm D call. CDR1 is MDHEN and CDR2 is SYDVKM in the germline V gene. The CDR3 has 16 residues. V was pared by 4 bases and J by 4 bases, with 17 bases between. CDR3 protein: CASSSEAGMWGNTIYF. The CDR3 coding sequence is TGTGCCAGCAGTTCCGAAGCGGGAATGTGGGGAAACACCATATATTTT.

The chain has TRBV19 and TRBJ1-5; 10 bases are a match to TRBD1. Trimming took 7 bases from V and 2 from J; bases not matched to a gene: 2. CDR1 LNHDA and CDR2 SQIVND come from the germline V gene (reference sequence). The CDR3 spans 14 residues. The CDR3 DNA is TGTGCCAGTACCGGGACAGGGGGCAATCAGCCCCAGCATTTT. Its translation is CASTGTGGNQPQHF.

V usage is TRBV11-2 and J usage is TRBJ1-1, with a weak D call TRBD1 (6 bases). V was cut by 5 bases and J by 1 base, with 20 bases left in between. The CDR3 totals 17 residues. Germline V gives CDR1 SGHAT, CDR2 FQNNGV. The CDR3 protein is CASSPRLRDIGNTEAFF. CDR3 coding DNA: TGTGCCAGCAGCCCTCGTCTCCGGGACATTGGGAACACTGAAGCTTTCTTT. The full variable domain, with the rest looked up from reference TRBV11-2 and TRBJ1-1, is EAGVAQSPRYKIIEKRQSVAFWCNPISGHATLYWYQQILGQGPKLLIQFQNNGVVDDSQLPKDRFSAERLKGVDSTLKIQPAKLEDSAVYLCASSPRLRDIGNTEAFFGQGTRLTVV.

CDR3 DNA: TGTGCCAGCAGGATAGGGGCAGGATCCTATAATTCACCCCTCCACTTT. Translated: CASRIGAGSYNSPLHF. The chain links TRBV7-2 to TRBJ1-6; tentative D call: TRBD1 (5 bases). Germline V gene data show CDR1 as SGHTA and CDR2 as FQGNSA. V lost 6 bases and J lost 1, with 13 bases in between. The CDR3 contains 16 residues.

There are a few counts of this clone. For the CDR3, the DNA is TGTGCCAGCAGGGTGGACACAACGGGTCAGCCCCAGCATTTT. Protein sequence: CASRVDTTGQPQHF. The rearrangement joins TRBV6-1 to TRBJ1-5; weak D call: TRBD1 (5 bases). V dropped 6 bases and J dropped 6 bases, with 15 bases sitting between them. The germline V gene has CDR1 MNHNS and CDR2 SASEGT. CDR3 size: 14 residues.

This clone was found a few times. The V gene is TRBV7-2, the J gene TRBJ1-5, with 7 bases aligning to TRBD1. The junction had 2 bases not matched to a gene; V was cut back by 4 bases and J by 5 bases. The CDR3 length is 13 residues. CDR1 is SGHTA and CDR2 is FQGNSA in the germline V gene. The DNA of the CDR3 is TGTGCCAGCAGCTCTACAGGGGATCAGCCCCAGCATTTT. Its translation: CASSSTGDQPQHF.

The genes are TRBV5-1 and TRBJ2-4, with 10 bases identical to TRBD1. This CDR3 spans 15 amino acids. Germline CDR1 reads SGHRS; CDR2 reads YFSETQ. Unmatched junction bases numbered 9, after V lost 4 bases and J lost 8 bases. CDR3 in DNA: TGCGCCAGCAGCCTCGCGGGACAGGGGCGATACATTCAGTACTTC. Translation: CASSLAGQGRYIQYF.

In its sample, this clone was seen once. The gene calls are TRBV7-2 and TRBJ2-5, with TRBD2 matching over 13 bases. The CDR3 is 18 amino acids. Germline-derived CDR1 and CDR2 are SGHTA and FQGNSA. J lost 3 bases, V lost 5 bases, and 12 bases had no gene match. The CDR3: CASSPGGLAGTAEETQYF. The CDR3 nucleotides read TGTGCCAGCAGCCCAGGGGGACTAGCGGGGACCGCCGAAGAGACCCAGTACTTC.

V and J are TRBV27 and TRBJ2-7; D remains ambiguous. This CDR3 spans 15 amino acids. V was shortened by 0 bases and J by 0 bases, with 9 bases between the two germline ends. In germline, CDR1 is MNHEY, CDR2 SMNVEV (reference sequence). The CDR3 is CASSLSSPVSYEQYF. The CDR3 coding sequence is TGTGCCAGCAGTTTATCGTCGCCGGTCTCCTACGAGCAGTACTTC.

The chain joins TRBV29-1 to TRBJ2-7; 8 bases line up with TRBD1. The CDR3 is 16 amino acids. V gave up 3 bases and J gave up 0 bases; unmatched junction bases: 10. Germline V gene lookup returns CDR1 SQVTM and CDR2 ANQGSEA. CDR3 nucleotide sequence: TGCAGCGTTGACTCCTCGACAGGGGTAGGCTCCTACGAGCAGTACTTC. This translates into CSVDSSTGVGSYEQYF.

The DNA for the CDR3 is TGTGCCAGCAGCCTACAGGGGGGTAGCACAGATACGCAGTATTTT. Protein sequence: CASSLQGGSTDTQYF. The chain employs TRBV7-2 and TRBJ2-3, with 8 bases aligning to TRBD1. Germline V gene sequence: CDR1 SGHTA, CDR2 FQGNSA. J gave up 0 bases and V 5 bases, and 4 bases lay outside the gene matches. This CDR3 spans 15 amino acids.

The gene calls are TRBV10-3 and TRBJ2-2; tentatively, D is TRBD1 (5 bases). The CDR3 runs 14 residues. Trimming shortened V by 11 bases and J by 3 bases, and 16 bases separated the two germline ends. Per germline, CDR1 ENHRY and CDR2 SYGVKD. The CDR3 DNA reads TGTGCCTCCAGGGTTCCCCTTGACACCGGGGAGCTGTTTTTT. Residues: CASRVPLDTGELFF.

V usage is TRBV7-9 and J usage is TRBJ1-2; 8 bases are shared with TRBD1. Germline loops: CDR1 SEHNR, CDR2 FQNEAQ (reference sequence). The CDR3 is 15 amino acids. Unmatched junction bases numbered 8, after V lost 5 bases and J lost 3 bases. CDR3 sequence: CASSPIGQGDYGYTF. The CDR3, as DNA: TGTGCCAGCAGCCCCATCGGACAGGGTGACTATGGCTACACCTTC.

The chain carries TRBV5-1 and TRBJ2-2; 12 positions match TRBD1. The V gene end was trimmed by 0 bases and the J gene end by 6 bases; junction bases not matched to a gene: 6. The CDR3 consists of 17 residues. From germline, CDR1 is SGHRS and CDR2 YFSETQ. CDR3 protein: CASSLEGQGALAGELFF. The CDR3 nucleotides are TGCGCCAGCAGCTTGGAGGGACAGGGGGCGTTAGCCGGGGAGCTGTTTTTT.

The chain's CDR3 is CASSYGNRGGGELFF. Here the CDR3 DNA reads TGTGCCAGCAGTTACGGAAACAGGGGCGGTGGGGAGCTGTTTTTT. The rearrangement uses TRBV6-5 and TRBJ2-2; 7 nucleotides line up with TRBD1. The CDR3 contains 15 residues. Germline CDR1 MNHEY, CDR2 SVGAGI. Trimming at V came to 2 bases and at J to 8 bases, leaving 8 bases not matched to a gene.

The rearrangement uses TRBV10-3 and TRBJ2-5; 7 nucleotides match TRBD1. The CDR3 consists of 12 residues. Germline V gene sequence: CDR1 ENHRY, CDR2 SYGVKD. V shed 10 bases and J 2 bases; nucleotides not matched to a gene: 4. In nucleotides, the CDR3 is TGTGCCACCACAGGGGCACAAGAGACCCAGTACTTC. It yields the protein CATTGAQETQYF.

The chain has TRBV25-1 and TRBJ2-5; 8 nucleotides match TRBD1. The V segment lost 6 bases and the J segment 5 bases; nucleotides outside the gene matches: 5. Per germline, CDR1 MGHDK and CDR2 SYGVNS. The CDR3 sequence is 13 residues long. CDR3 sequence reads: CASRDRVSETQYF. The CDR3 nucleotides are TGTGCCAGCAGGGACAGGGTGAGCGAGACCCAGTACTTC. Full variable domain (remainder filled in from reference TRBV25-1 and TRBJ2-5): EADIYQTPRYLVIGTGKKITLECSQTMGHDKMYWYQQDPGMELHLIHYSYGVNSTEKGDLSSESTVSRIRTEHFPLTLESARPSHTSQYLCASRDRVSETQYFGPGTRLLVL.

The rearrangement joins TRBV18 to TRBJ1-1, with 10 bases matching TRBD1. Per the germline V gene, CDR1 is KGHSH and CDR2 is LQKENI. The CDR3 sequence is 18 residues long. V gave up 3 bases and J gave up 3 bases; unmatched junction bases: 13. The CDR3 reads CASSPPGQGVSRHTEAFF. CDR3 DNA: TGTGCCAGCTCACCGCCCGGACAGGGGGTATCGAGGCACACTGAAGCTTTCTTT.